Below, 20 T cell receptor beta chains from the same sample are listed, as sequenced in a study of shared clonotypes between healthy human individuals. The data were produced by immunoSEQ multiplex PCR, yet TCRdb's version contains in-frame clones alone and is incomplete. The profile covers approximately 1.4 million clones, with nearly 99% appearing a single time and about 0.45% taken by the ten largest. Sequences were obtained from naive CD4+ T cells sorted from blood. Specified subset: CD45RA+ positively selected. These receptors originate from a man aged 25 to 40 in good health.

The chain's CDR3 is CSVEDRQDYEQYF. The CDR3 DNA is TGCAGCGTTGAAGATAGGCAGGACTACGAGCAGTACTTC. The chain recombines TRBV29-1 with TRBJ2-7; D remains ambiguous. This CDR3 is 13 amino acids long. Trimming cost V 0 bases and J 3 bases, with 9 bases left between them. Germline V gene lookup returns CDR1 SQVTM and CDR2 ANQGSEA.

The chain links TRBV19 to TRBJ2-2; D unclear. V gave up 4 bases and J gave up 3 bases, with 12 bases separating them. Per germline, CDR1 LNHDA and CDR2 SQIVND (reference sequence). The CDR3 consists of 15 residues. Here the CDR3 reads CASSKLGPYTGELFF. DNA of the CDR3: TGTGCCAGTAGTAAGTTAGGCCCATACACCGGGGAGCTGTTTTTT.

This clone was seen only once. The chain employs TRBV5-4 and TRBJ1-2; no clear D. Trimming left V 3 bases short and J 8 bases short, with 20 bases between. In germline, CDR1 is SGHNT, CDR2 YYREEE (reference sequence). This CDR3 has 15 residues. CDR3 DNA sequence: TGTGCCAGCAGCTCGGTCTCGAGAGTAATTAAGGGCTACACCTTC. The encoded protein is CASSSVSRVIKGYTF.

The chain recombines TRBV6-1 with TRBJ1-1, with D hard to call. V was pared by 2 bases and J by 0 bases, with 10 bases between. CDR1 and CDR2 from the germline V gene are MNHNS and SASEGT. The CDR3 consists of 15 residues. The CDR3 loop reads CASSERQNLNTEAFF. Written as DNA, the CDR3 is TGTGCCAGCAGTGAACGACAAAACCTGAACACTGAAGCTTTCTTT.

The chain combines TRBV23-1 with TRBJ2-7; possible D gene TRBD1, 7 bases. TRBV23-1 belongs to the ORF category, with a function that is uncertain. The CDR3 is 15 residues long. V lost 1 base and J 5 bases, leaving 15 bases between the germline ends. For the CDR3, the DNA is TGCGCCAGCAGTCAATGGGCAGGGGGACTCGACGAGCAGTACTTC. This encodes CASSQWAGGLDEQYF.

This chain uses TRBV11-2 with TRBJ2-1; TRBD2 matches at 9 bases. The CDR3 consists of 14 residues. Germline-derived CDR1 and CDR2 are SGHAT and FQNNGV. V gave up 7 bases and J gave up 9 bases; unmatched junction bases: 10. The CDR3 DNA sequence: TGTGCCAGCACGGCGGGAGGGCCCGGGGGTGAGCAGTTCTTC. It yields the protein CASTAGGPGGEQFF. Filled out from reference TRBV11-2 and TRBJ2-1, the complete variable domain reads EAGVAQSPRYKIIEKRQSVAFWCNPISGHATLYWYQQILGQGPKLLIQFQNNGVVDDSQLPKDRFSAERLKGVDSTLKIQPAKLEDSAVYLCASTAGGPGGEQFFGPGTRLTVL.

CDR3 sequence reads: CASSSGTSSSYNEQFF. CDR3 bases: TGTGCCAGTAGTTCAGGGACTAGCTCTTCCTACAATGAGCAGTTCTTC. J is TRBJ2-1 and V is TRBV19, with 9 bases that match TRBD2. Germline CDR1 and CDR2: LNHDA and SQIVND (reference sequence). V trimming: 5 bases; J trimming: 1 base; junction bases outside the gene matches: 6. CDR3 size: 16 residues.

This chain links TRBV7-6 with TRBJ2-2; D unclear. The CDR3 extends over 13 amino acids. Germline CDR1 is SGHVS and CDR2 is FNYEAQ. CDR3 amino acids: CANLGISSGELFF. The CDR3 DNA follows: TGTGCAAATCTGGGAATTTCGTCCGGGGAGCTGTTTTTT.

This chain links TRBV28 with TRBJ2-3; no reliable D call. Germline V gene sequence: CDR1 MDHEN, CDR2 SYDVKM. V was pared by 2 bases and J by 2 bases, with 8 bases between. The CDR3 spans 14 residues. The CDR3: CASSLRQVTDTQYF. The CDR3 nucleotides are TGTGCCAGCAGTTTAAGGCAGGTCACAGATACGCAGTATTTT.

This chain joins TRBV28 and TRBJ2-7, with TRBD1 matching 7 bases. Germline V gives CDR1 MDHEN, CDR2 SYDVKM. The CDR3 consists of 15 residues. J gave up 1 base and V 8 bases, and 11 bases lay outside the gene matches. The CDR3 reads CASLSRGTVSYEQYF. The CDR3 coding sequence is TGTGCCAGCCTATCTAGAGGGACAGTTTCCTACGAGCAGTACTTC.

The chain is built from TRBV18 and TRBJ2-1, with D hard to call. Germline V gene sequence: CDR1 KGHSH, CDR2 LQKENI. V lost 3 bases and J lost 8, with 11 bases in between. The CDR3 spans 13 residues. The CDR3 DNA reads as TGTGCCAGCTCACCGCAGCAGTACGATGAGCAGTTCTTC. Its protein product is CASSPQQYDEQFF.

The chain employs TRBV19 and TRBJ1-5; D might be TRBD1 (6 bases). With 3 bases removed from V and 4 bases from J, the gap between germline ends came to 16 bases. CDR1 is LNHDA and CDR2 is SQIVND in the germline V gene (reference sequence). CDR3 size: 16 residues. In DNA, the CDR3 is TGTGCCAGTAGTATTAGGGTCAGGGGATTTAATCAGCCCCAGCATTTT. Protein sequence: CASSIRVRGFNQPQHF.

The genes are TRBV10-3 and TRBJ2-1; D is ambiguous. Germline-derived CDR1 and CDR2 are ENHRY and SYGVKD. V lost 5 bases and J lost 2, with 19 bases in between. The CDR3 length is 17 residues. The CDR3 bases are TGTGCCATCAGTCCCCACGGCGATCCTACTACCTACAATGAGCAGTTCTTC. Its translation is CAISPHGDPTTYNEQFF.

This rearrangement joins TRBV18 to TRBJ2-1; 8 bases align to TRBD2. CDR1 KGHSH and CDR2 LQKENI come from the germline V gene. This CDR3 contains 17 residues. J gave up 8 bases and V 0 bases, and 12 bases lay outside the gene matches. The CDR3 DNA reads TGTGCCAGCTCACCACCGGTGGGACTAGGCACCATTTATGAGCAGTTCTTC. Translated, it gives CASSPPVGLGTIYEQFF.

The rearrangement uses TRBV10-1 and TRBJ2-3, with 7 positions matching TRBD1. V trimming: 6 bases; J trimming: 6 bases; junction bases outside the gene matches: 9. The CDR3 length is 14 residues. Germline loops: CDR1 WNHNN, CDR2 SYGVQD (reference sequence). For the CDR3, the DNA is TGCGCCAGCAGGGCCGGGACAGAGCGGGATACGCAGTATTTT. Translating it yields CASRAGTERDTQYF.

This clone showed up just once. This chain connects TRBV7-2 to TRBJ1-1; no reliable D call. Germline V CDR1 and CDR2: SGHTA, FQGNSA. Trimming removed 8 bases from V and 2 bases from J, with 9 bases in between. This CDR3 spans 12 amino acids. The CDR3 here is CASGNYNTEAFF. For the CDR3, the DNA is TGTGCCAGCGGAAACTACAACACTGAAGCTTTCTTT.

This sequence joins TRBV7-2 and TRBJ2-5; maybe TRBD1 (6 bases). Germline loops: CDR1 SGHTA, CDR2 FQGNSA. The germline V and J ends were trimmed by 4 bases and 3 bases, with 12 bases remaining between them. This CDR3 region has 14 residues. The CDR3: CASSSTGWEETQYF. The CDR3 DNA is TGTGCCAGCAGCTCTACAGGGTGGGAAGAGACCCAGTACTTC.

The J gene is TRBJ1-5, the V gene TRBV9; a weak D match, TRBD1 (6 bases). The V gene lost 2 bases and the J gene lost 5 bases, with 11 bases spanning the gap. Germline CDR1 reads SGDLS; CDR2 reads YYNGEE. The CDR3 is 14 amino acids. In DNA, the CDR3 is TGTGCCAGCAGCGTCCACGGGGGCGATCAGCCCCAGCATTTT. Translated, it gives CASSVHGGDQPQHF.

The V gene is TRBV5-1, the J gene TRBJ2-3, with a possible D match to TRBD1 (5 bases). Trimming took off 2 bases at V and 3 bases at J, with 13 bases between the two ends. Germline V lookup: CDR1 SGHRS, CDR2 YFSETQ. This CDR3 has 15 residues. The CDR3 protein is CASSLRQLFTDTQYF. In DNA, the CDR3 is TGCGCCAGCAGCTTAAGACAGCTATTTACAGATACGCAGTATTTT.

The J gene is TRBJ2-7, the V gene TRBV27; TRBD2 matches at 7 bases. Germline CDR1 MNHEY, CDR2 SMNVEV (reference sequence). V lost 4 bases, J lost 3 bases, and 12 bases stayed unmatched. This CDR3 has 16 residues. The CDR3 DNA is TGTGCCAGCAGTTCCCGCCTCACTAGCGCCGACTACGAGCAGTACTTC. Its translation is CASSSRLTSADYEQYF.